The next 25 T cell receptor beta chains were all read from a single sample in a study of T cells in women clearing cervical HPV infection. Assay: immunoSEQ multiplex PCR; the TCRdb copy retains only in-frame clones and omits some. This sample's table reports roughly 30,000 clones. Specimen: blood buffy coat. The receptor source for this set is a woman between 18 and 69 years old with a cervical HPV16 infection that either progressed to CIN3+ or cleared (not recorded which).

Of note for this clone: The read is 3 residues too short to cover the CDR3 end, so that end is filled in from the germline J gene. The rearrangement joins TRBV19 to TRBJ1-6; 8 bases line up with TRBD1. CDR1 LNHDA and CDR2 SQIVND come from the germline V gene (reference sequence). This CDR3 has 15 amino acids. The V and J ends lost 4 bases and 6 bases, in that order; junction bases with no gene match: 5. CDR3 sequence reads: CASSKMDRANSPLHF. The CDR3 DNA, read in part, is TGTGCCAGTAGTAAAATGGACAGGGCTAATTCACCC. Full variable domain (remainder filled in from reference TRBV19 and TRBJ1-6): DGGITQSPKYLFRKEGQNVTLSCEQNLNHDAMYWYRQDPGQGLRLIYYSQIVNDFQKGDIAEGYSVSREKKESFPLTVTSAQKNPTAFYLCASSKMDRANSPLHFGNGTRLTVT.

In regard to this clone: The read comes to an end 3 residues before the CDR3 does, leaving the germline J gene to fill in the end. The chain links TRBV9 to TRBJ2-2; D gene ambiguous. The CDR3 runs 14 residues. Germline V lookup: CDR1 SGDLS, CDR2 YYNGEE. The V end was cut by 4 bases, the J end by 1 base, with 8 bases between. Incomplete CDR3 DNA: TGTGCCAGCAGCCAAAGACAGAACACCGGGGAG. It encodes CASSQRQNTGE. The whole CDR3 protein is CASSQRQNTGELFF.

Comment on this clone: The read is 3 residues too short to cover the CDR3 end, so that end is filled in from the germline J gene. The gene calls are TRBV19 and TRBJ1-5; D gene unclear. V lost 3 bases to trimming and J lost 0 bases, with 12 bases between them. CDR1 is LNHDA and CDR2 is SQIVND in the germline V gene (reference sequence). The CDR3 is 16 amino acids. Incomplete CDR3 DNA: TGTGCCAGTAGTATCCTCTCGGTTTATAGCAATCAGCCC. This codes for CASSILSVYSNQP. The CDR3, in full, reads CASSILSVYSNQPQHF.

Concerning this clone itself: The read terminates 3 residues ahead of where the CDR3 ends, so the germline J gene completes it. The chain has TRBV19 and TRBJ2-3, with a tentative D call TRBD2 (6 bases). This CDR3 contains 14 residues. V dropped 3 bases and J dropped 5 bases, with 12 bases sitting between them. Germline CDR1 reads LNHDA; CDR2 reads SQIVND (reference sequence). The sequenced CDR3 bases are TGTGCCAGTAGTATTTGGCTAGCGCAAGATACG. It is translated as CASSIWLAQDT. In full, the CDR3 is CASSIWLAQDTQYF.

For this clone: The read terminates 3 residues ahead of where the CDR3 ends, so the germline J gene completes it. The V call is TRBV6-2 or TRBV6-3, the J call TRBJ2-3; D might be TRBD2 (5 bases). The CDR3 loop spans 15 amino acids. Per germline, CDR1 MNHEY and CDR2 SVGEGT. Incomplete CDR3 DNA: TGTGCCAGCAGTTCGACCGGGGTCCACCAAGAGACG. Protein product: CASSSTGVHQET. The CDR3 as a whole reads CASSSTGVHQETQYF.

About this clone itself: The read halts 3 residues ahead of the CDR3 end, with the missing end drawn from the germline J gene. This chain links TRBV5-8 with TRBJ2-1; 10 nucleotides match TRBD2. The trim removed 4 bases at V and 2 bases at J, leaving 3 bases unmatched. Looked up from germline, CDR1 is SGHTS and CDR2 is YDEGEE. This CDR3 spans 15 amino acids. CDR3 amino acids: CASSLSGGTYNEQFF. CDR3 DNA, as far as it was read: TGTGCCAGCAGCCTTAGCGGGGGGACCTACAATGAG.

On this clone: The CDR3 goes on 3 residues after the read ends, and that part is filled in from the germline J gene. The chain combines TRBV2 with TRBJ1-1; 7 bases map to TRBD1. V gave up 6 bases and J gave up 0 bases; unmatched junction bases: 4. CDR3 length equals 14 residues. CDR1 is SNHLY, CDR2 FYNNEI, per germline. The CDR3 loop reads CASSWGQMNTEAFF. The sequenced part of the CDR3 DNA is TGTGCCAGCAGCTGGGGACAGATGAACACTGAA.

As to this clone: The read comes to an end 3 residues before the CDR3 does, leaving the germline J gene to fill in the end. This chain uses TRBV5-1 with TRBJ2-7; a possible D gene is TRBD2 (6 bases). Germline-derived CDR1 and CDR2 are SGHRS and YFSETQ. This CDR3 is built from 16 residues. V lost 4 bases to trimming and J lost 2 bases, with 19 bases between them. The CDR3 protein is CASSLPPSAGPYEQYF. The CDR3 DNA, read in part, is TGCGCCAGCAGCCTCCCCCCCTCCGCGGGGCCCTACGAG.

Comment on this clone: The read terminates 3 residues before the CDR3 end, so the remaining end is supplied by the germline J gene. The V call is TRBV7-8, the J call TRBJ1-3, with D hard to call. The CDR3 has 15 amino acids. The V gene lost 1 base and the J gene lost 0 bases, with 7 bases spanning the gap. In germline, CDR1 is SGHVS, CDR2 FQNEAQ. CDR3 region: CASSLVPSSGNTIYF. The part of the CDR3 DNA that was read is TGTGCCAGCAGCTTAGTGCCCAGCTCTGGAAACACC.

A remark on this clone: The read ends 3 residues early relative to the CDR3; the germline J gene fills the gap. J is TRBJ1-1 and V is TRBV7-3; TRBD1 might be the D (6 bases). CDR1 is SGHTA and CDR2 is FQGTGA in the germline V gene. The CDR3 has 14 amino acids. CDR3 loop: CASSPSGAGSKAFF. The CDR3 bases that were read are TGTGCCAGCAGCCCTTCAGGGGCAGGGTCTAAA. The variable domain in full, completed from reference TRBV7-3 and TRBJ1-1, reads GAGVSQTPSNKVTEKGKYVELRCDPISGHTALYWYRQSLGQGPEFLIYFQGTGAADDSGLPNDRFFAVRPEGSVSTLKIQRTERGDSAVYLCASSPSGAGSKAFFGQGTRLTVV.

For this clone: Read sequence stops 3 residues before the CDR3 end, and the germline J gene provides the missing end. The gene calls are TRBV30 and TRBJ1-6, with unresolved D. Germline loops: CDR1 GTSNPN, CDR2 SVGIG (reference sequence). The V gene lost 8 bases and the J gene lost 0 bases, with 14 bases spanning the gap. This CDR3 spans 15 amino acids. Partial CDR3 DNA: TGTGCCGCCACGGGTTGGAGCTCCTATAATTCACCC. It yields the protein CAATGWSSYNSP. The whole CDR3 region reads CAATGWSSYNSPLHF. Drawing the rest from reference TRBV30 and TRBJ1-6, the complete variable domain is SQTIHQWPATLVQPVGSPLSLECTVEGTSNPNLYWYRQAAGRGLQLLFYSVGIGQISSEVPQNLSASRPQDRQFILSSKKLLLSDSGFYLCAATGWSSYNSPLHFGNGTRLTVT.

This chain's CDR3 is CASSKTSGEETQYF. The CDR3 DNA, read in part, is TGTGCCAGCTCCAAGACTAGCGGGGAAGAGACC. The chain is built from TRBV7-9 and TRBJ2-5, with 11 bases matching TRBD2. The read terminates 3 residues ahead of where the CDR3 ends, so the germline J gene completes it. Germline CDR1 is SEHNR and CDR2 is FQNEAQ (reference sequence). There are 14 residues in the CDR3. V shed 8 bases and J 3 bases; nucleotides not matched to a gene: 5.

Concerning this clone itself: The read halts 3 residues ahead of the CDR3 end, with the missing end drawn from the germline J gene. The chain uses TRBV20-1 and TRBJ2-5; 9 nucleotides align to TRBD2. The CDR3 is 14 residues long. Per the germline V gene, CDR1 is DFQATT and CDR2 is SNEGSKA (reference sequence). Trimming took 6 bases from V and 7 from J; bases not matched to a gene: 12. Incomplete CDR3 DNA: TGCAGTGCCCCAACAGGACTAGCGTACGGGACC. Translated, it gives CSAPTGLAYGT. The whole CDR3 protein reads CSAPTGLAYGTQYF.

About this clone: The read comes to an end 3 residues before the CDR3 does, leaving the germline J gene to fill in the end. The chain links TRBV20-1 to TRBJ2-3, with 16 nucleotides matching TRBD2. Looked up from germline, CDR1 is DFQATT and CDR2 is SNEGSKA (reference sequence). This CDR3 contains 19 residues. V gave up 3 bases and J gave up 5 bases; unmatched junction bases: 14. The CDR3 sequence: CSASNPGLAGGVRKDTQYF. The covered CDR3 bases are TGCAGTGCTAGCAACCCGGGACTAGCGGGGGGGGTTCGTAAAGATACG.

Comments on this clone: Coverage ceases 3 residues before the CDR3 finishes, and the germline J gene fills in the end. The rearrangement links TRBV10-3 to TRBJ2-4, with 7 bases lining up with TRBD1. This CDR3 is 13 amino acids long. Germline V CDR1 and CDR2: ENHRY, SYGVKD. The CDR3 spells CAISRDRDYGQYF. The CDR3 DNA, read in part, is TGTGCCATCAGTCGGGACAGAGACTATGGT.

CDR3 sequence: CASSLVSLNTGELFF. The sequenced CDR3 bases are TGCGCCAGCAGCTTGGTGTCTCTTAACACCGGGGAG. The chain recombines TRBV5-1 with TRBJ2-2; no clear D gene. The read falls 3 residues short of the CDR3 end, and the missing part is taken from the germline J gene. This CDR3 contains 15 residues. Germline V gene data show CDR1 as SGHRS and CDR2 as YFSETQ. The V end lost 0 bases, the J end lost 2 bases, and 8 bases lay between the germline ends.

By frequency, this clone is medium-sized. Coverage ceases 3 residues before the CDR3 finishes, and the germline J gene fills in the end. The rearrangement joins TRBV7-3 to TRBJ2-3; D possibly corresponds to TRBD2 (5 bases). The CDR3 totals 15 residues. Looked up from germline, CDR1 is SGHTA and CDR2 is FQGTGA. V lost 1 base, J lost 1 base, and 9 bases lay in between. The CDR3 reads CASSLNGLRTDTQYF. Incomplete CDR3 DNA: TGTGCCAGCAGCTTAAACGGACTTCGCACAGATACG.

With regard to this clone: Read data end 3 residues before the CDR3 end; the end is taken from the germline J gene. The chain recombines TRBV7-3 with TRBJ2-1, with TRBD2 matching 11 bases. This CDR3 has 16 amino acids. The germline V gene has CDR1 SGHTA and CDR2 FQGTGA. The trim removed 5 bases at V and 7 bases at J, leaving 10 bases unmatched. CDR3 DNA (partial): TGTGCCAGCAGCCCGAGACCGGGACTAGCGGTAAATGAG. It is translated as CASSPRPGLAVNE. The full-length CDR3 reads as CASSPRPGLAVNEQFF.

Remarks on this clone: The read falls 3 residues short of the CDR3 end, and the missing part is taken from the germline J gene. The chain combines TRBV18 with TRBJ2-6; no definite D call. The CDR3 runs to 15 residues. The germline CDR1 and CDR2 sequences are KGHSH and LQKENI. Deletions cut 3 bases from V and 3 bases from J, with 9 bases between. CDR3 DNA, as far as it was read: TGTGCCAGCTCACCTCCATCGGGTGGGGCCAACGTC. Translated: CASSPPSGGANV. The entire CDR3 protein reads CASSPPSGGANVLTF.

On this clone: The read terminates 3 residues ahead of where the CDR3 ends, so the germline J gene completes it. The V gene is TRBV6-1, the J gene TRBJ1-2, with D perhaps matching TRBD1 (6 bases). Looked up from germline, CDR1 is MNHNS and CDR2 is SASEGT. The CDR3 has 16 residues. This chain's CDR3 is CASSEIAGGPGDDYTF. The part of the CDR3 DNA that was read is TGTGCCAGCAGTGAAATAGCGGGGGGGCCTGGGGATGAC.

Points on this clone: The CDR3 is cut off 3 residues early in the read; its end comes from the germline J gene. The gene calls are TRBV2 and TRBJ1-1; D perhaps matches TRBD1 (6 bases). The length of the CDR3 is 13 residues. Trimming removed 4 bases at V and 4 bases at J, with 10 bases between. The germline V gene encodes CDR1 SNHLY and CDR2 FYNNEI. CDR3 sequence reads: CASSVFRGTEAFF. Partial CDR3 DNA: TGTGCCAGCAGTGTATTCAGGGGCACTGAA.

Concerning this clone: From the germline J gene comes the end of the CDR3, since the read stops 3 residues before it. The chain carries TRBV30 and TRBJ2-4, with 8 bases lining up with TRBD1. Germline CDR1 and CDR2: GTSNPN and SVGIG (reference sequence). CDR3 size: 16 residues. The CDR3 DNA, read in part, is TGTGCCTGGATGAAGGACAGGGACGTTCCAAACTATGGT. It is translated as CAWMKDRDVPNYG. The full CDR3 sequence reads CAWMKDRDVPNYGQYF.

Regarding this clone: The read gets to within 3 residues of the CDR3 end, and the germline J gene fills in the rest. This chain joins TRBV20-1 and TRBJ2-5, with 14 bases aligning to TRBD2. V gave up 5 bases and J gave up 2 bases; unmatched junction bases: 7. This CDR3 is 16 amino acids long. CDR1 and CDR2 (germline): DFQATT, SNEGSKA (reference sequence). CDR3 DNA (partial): TGCAGTGCTTTCCGACTAGCGGGGGGGAGACAAGAGACC. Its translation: CSAFRLAGGRQET. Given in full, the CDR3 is CSAFRLAGGRQETQYF.

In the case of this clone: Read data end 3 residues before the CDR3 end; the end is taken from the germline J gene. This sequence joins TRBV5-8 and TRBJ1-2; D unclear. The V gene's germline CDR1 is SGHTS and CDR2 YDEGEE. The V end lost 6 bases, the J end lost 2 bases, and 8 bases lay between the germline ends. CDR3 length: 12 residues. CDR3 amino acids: CASNYFNYGYTF. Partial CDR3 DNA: TGTGCCAGCAACTATTTCAACTATGGC. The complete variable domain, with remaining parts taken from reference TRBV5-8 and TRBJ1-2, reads EAGVTQSPTHLIKTRGQQATLRCSPISGHTSVYWYQQALGLGLQFLLWYDEGEERNRGNFPPRFSGRQFPNYSSELNVNALELEDSALYLCASNYFNYGYTFGSGTRLTVV.

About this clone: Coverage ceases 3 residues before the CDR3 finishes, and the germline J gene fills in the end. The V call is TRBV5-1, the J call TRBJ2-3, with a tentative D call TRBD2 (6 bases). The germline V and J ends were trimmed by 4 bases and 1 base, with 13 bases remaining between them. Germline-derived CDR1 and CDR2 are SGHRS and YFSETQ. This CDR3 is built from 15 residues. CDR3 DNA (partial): TGCGCCAGCAGCAAAGCCCCGGGGGGCACAGATACG. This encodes CASSKAPGGTDT. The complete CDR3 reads CASSKAPGGTDTQYF. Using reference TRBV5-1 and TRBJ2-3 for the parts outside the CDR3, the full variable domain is KAGVTQTPRYLIKTRGQQVTLSCSPISGHRSVSWYQQTPGQGLQFLFEYFSETQRNKGNFPGRFSGRQFSNSRSEMNVSTLELGDSALYLCASSKAPGGTDTQYFGPGTRLTVL.